This T cell receptor beta chain emerged from a study of cytomegalovirus exposure and HLA in healthy donors. Profiled with immunoSEQ multiplex PCR; TCRdb holds only in-frame clones, not every one. Among about 160,000 clones listed, about nine tenths were seen once. CDR1 is LNHDA and CDR2 is SQIVND in the germline V gene (reference sequence). This CDR3 region has 15 residues. Trimming cost V 4 bases and J 3 bases; bases outside gene matches: 3. This receptor was identified in a man in his late teens or twenties in good health and CMV-seropositive. Sequences were obtained from PBMCs. The V call is TRBV19, the J call TRBJ2-6; TRBD1 matches at 7 bases. The CDR3 bases are TGTGCCAGTAGTACACAGGGGAATGGGGCCAACGTCCTGACTTTC. This translates into CASSTQGNGANVLTF.